Listed here are 4 T cell receptor beta chains from one sample, sequenced in a study of blood T cells in healthy people across ages. The second PCR ran roughly 7 to 12 cycles with a sample-barcoded 5' primer and J-beta primers. A single record per CDR3 protein comes from TCRdb applying MiXCR to the 5' RACE reads. This sample carries 650,000 to 1,000,000 distinct CDR3 sequences, about 42% of them seen once, and the ten largest clones take around a sixth. Material: blood. These receptors were taken from a man older than 75 in good health.

V and J are TRBV12-3 or TRBV12-4 and TRBJ2-1; 8 bases are shared with TRBD2. This CDR3 has 15 amino acids. V gave up 3 bases and J gave up 4 bases; unmatched junction bases: 5. CDR3: CASSFAERGYNEQFF. DNA of the CDR3: TGTGCCAGCAGTTTTGCTGAGCGGGGGTACAATGAGCAGTTCTTC.

J is TRBJ2-3 and V is TRBV12-3 or TRBV12-4; 7 nucleotides align to TRBD2. Losses at the gene ends were 2 bases for V and 5 bases for J; bases not matched to a gene: 7. This CDR3 spans 15 amino acids. CDR3 nucleotide sequence: TGTGCCAGCAGTTTATCCCAGCGGGGAAGAGATACGCAGTATTTT. Its protein product is CASSLSQRGRDTQYF.

The chain has TRBV20-1 and TRBJ2-1; a weak D match, TRBD2 (5 bases). The CDR3 consists of 11 residues. Germline V gene sequence: CDR1 DFQATT, CDR2 SNEGSKA (reference sequence). In DNA, the CDR3 is TGCGCCCTGGTTAGCGCGCAGACCCAGTTCTTC. Encoded protein: CALVSAQTQFF.

This clonotype was detected once. The chain carries TRBV7-9 and TRBJ2-1, with a weak D call TRBD1 (5 bases). The germline V gene has CDR1 SEHNR and CDR2 FQNEAQ (reference sequence). The CDR3 sequence is 17 residues long. V was cut by 4 bases and J by 7 bases, with 23 bases left in between. In DNA, the CDR3 is TGTGCCAGCAGCTCCCTAACCCAAAGGGGCCGAAGAAATGAGCAGTTCTTC. It translates to CASSSLTQRGRRNEQFF.